The 25 T cell receptor beta chains below were found in one sample sequenced in a study of T cell repertoires in cytomegalovirus infection. What these receptors recognize is not known. MiXCR, run by TCRdb on the reads, gives a single entry per CDR3 protein. The top ten clones hold 11% to 15% of a sample with hundreds of thousands of distinct CDR3 sequences, about a third of them seen once. The sequencing here drew on cultured CD8+ T cells from PBMCs, taken from culture after CMV antigen stimulation. The source of these receptors is a human donor in good health (CMV status not recorded). Some clones in this sample may be carry-over from other donors' samples.

V gene TRBV6-8 combines with J gene TRBJ1-1; D is perhaps TRBD1 (6 bases). Trimming took 0 bases from V and 1 from J, leaving 18 bases between them. Germline CDR1 and CDR2: MNHGY and SAAAGT. The CDR3 has 18 amino acids. This CDR3 reads CASSYSSLLRGRNTEAFF. For the CDR3, the DNA is TGTGCCAGCAGTTACTCAAGTCTGCTCAGGGGCCGGAACACTGAAGCTTTCTTT.

The J gene is TRBJ2-1, the V gene TRBV25-1, with a possible D match to TRBD1 (6 bases). Trimming stripped 7 bases from V and 0 bases from J, with 13 bases between. The germline CDR1 and CDR2 sequences are MGHDK and SYGVNS. This CDR3 contains 15 residues. CDR3 nucleotides: TGTGCCAGCATGGCGGCAGGGGACTCCTACAATGAGCAGTTCTTC. Protein product: CASMAAGDSYNEQFF.

This clonotype has ten or more counts. The chain is built from TRBV7-9 and TRBJ1-5, with D tentatively TRBD1 (5 bases). In germline, CDR1 is SEHNR, CDR2 FQNEAQ (reference sequence). V lost 4 bases to trimming and J lost 8 bases, with 12 bases between them. The CDR3 spans 13 residues. CDR3 sequence reads: CASSSQGREPQHF. The CDR3 DNA is TGTGCCAGCAGCTCTCAGGGTCGGGAGCCCCAGCATTTT.

At least ten counts were recorded for this clonotype. The chain combines TRBV14 with TRBJ2-1, with 11 bases that match TRBD1. The germline gives CDR1 SGHDN, CDR2 FVKESK. This CDR3 has 17 amino acids. V shed 2 bases and J 12 bases; nucleotides not matched to a gene: 15. This CDR3 reads CASSQFRTGGVLEGQFF. In nucleotides, the CDR3 is TGTGCCAGCAGCCAATTCAGGACAGGGGGCGTCTTGGAAGGGCAGTTCTTC.

Many counts were recorded for this clonotype. The genes are TRBV11-1 and TRBJ1-1; D is unclear. CDR3 length: 16 residues. The germline V gene encodes CDR1 SGHAT and CDR2 FQDESV (reference sequence). With 8 bases removed from V and 3 bases from J, the gap between germline ends came to 22 bases. The CDR3 bases are TGTGCCAGCCAACCGAGGGCTACATCTAGTTACACTGAAGCTTTCTTT. It is translated as CASQPRATSSYTEAFF.

This clonotype was counted between two and nine times. The rearrangement links TRBV7-6 to TRBJ1-2; weak D call: TRBD1 (5 bases). V lost 1 base and J 3 bases, leaving 9 bases between the germline ends. The germline V gene has CDR1 SGHVS and CDR2 FNYEAQ. The CDR3 spans 14 residues. CDR3 sequence: CASSLGTPYYGYTF. The CDR3 DNA follows: TGTGCCAGCAGCTTAGGGACACCCTACTATGGCTACACCTTC.

This clonotype was counted at least ten times. The chain has TRBV7-2 and TRBJ2-5, with TRBD2 identical over 13 bases. This CDR3 has 19 amino acids. The V gene's germline CDR1 is SGHTA and CDR2 FQGNSA. V dropped 1 base and J dropped 3; count of bases not matched to a gene: 11. The CDR3 nucleotides are TGTGCCAGCAGCTTAGGCGGAAAGACTAGCGGGGGGCCTAAAGAGACCCAGTACTTC. This translates into CASSLGGKTSGGPKETQYF.

This clonotype was counted many times. CDR3: CASSLGGEAFF. CDR3 bases: TGTGCCAGCAGCTTAGGGGGTGAAGCTTTCTTT. The genes are TRBV7-2 and TRBJ1-1, with D unclear. With 1 base removed from V and 7 bases from J, the gap between germline ends came to 4 bases. The CDR3 runs 11 residues. Germline CDR1 and CDR2: SGHTA and FQGNSA.

The genes are TRBV4-2 and TRBJ1-1, with D possibly being TRBD1 (5 bases). CDR3 length: 15 residues. V gave up 3 bases and J gave up 4 bases, with 15 bases separating them. Germline CDR1 LGHNA, CDR2 YNFKEQ. The chain's CDR3 is CASSHDSGTGTEAFF. In DNA, the CDR3 is TGTGCCAGCAGCCATGACTCTGGGACGGGCACTGAAGCTTTCTTT.

The rearrangement joins TRBV28 to TRBJ2-3, with TRBD2 matching 13 bases. This CDR3 has 18 amino acids. Germline assignment: CDR1 MDHEN and CDR2 SYDVKM. With V trimmed by 3 bases and J by 5 bases, 11 bases remained unmatched. The CDR3 bases are TGTGCCAGCAGTTTGAAACTAGCGGGGGGGCCTAATATAGATACGCAGTATTTT. Protein: CASSLKLAGGPNIDTQYF. Variable domain in full (rest from reference TRBV28 and TRBJ2-3): DVKVTQSSRYLVKRTGEKVFLECVQDMDHENMFWYRQDPGLGLRLIYFSYDVKMKEKGDIPEGYSVSREKKERFSLILESASTNQTSMYLCASSLKLAGGPNIDTQYFGPGTRLTVL.

The V gene is TRBV6-2 or TRBV6-3, the J gene TRBJ2-7, with 12 bases identical to TRBD1. The trim removed 6 bases at V and 7 bases at J, leaving 13 bases unmatched. The CDR3 is 16 residues long. Germline V lookup: CDR1 MNHEY, CDR2 SVGEGT. The CDR3 DNA reads as TGTGCCAGCAGGTCGGGACAGGGGGCATACGGTTGGGAGCAGTACGTC. Its translation: CASRSGQGAYGWEQYV.

The V gene is TRBV6-1, the J gene TRBJ1-4; D unclear. V was clipped by 5 bases and J by 0 bases, with 10 bases between them. Per germline, CDR1 MNHNS and CDR2 SASEGT. This CDR3 spans 15 amino acids. CDR3 sequence reads: CASSLLSATNEKLFF. CDR3 DNA sequence: TGTGCCAGCAGTTTGCTAAGCGCAACTAATGAAAAACTGTTTTTT.

This chain links TRBV6-8 with TRBJ2-7; 12 bases fit TRBD2. V was pared by 5 bases and J by 3 bases, with 20 bases of the junction left unmatched. The CDR3 loop spans 20 amino acids. The V gene's germline CDR1 is MNHGY and CDR2 SAAAGT. The CDR3 loop reads CASSATVPGLAGPEGYEQYF. The CDR3 region has the DNA TGTGCCAGCAGTGCAACCGTTCCGGGACTAGCGGGTCCTGAGGGCTACGAGCAGTACTTC.

The sample holds many counts of this clonotype. The chain has TRBV29-1 and TRBJ1-1; D gene uncertain. The CDR3 contains 13 residues. Germline V CDR1 and CDR2: SQVTM, ANQGSEA. Trimming shortened V by 7 bases and J by 3 bases, and 15 bases separated the two germline ends. CDR3 in DNA: TGCAGCGCCCCGGGATGGGTTGACACTGAAGCTTTCTTT. Amino acids: CSAPGWVDTEAFF.

The V gene is TRBV9, the J gene TRBJ1-2; D unclear. Germline V gene lookup returns CDR1 SGDLS and CDR2 YYNGEE. Trimming shortened V by 0 bases and J by 4 bases, and 16 bases separated the two germline ends. The CDR3 runs to 16 residues. CDR3 bases: TGTGCCAGCAGCGTAGGAGGGAGGCCAGGCGTCTATGGCTACACCTTC. It is translated as CASSVGGRPGVYGYTF.

This chain connects TRBV5-1 to TRBJ2-1; 9 nucleotides agree with TRBD2. This CDR3 has 16 residues. V shed 1 base and J 4 bases; nucleotides not matched to a gene: 6. Germline loops: CDR1 SGHRS, CDR2 YFSETQ. CDR3 coding DNA: TGCGCCAGCAGCTTGAATCTAGCGGGGCAATACAATGAGCAGTTCTTC. Encoded protein: CASSLNLAGQYNEQFF. The full variable domain, in which reference TRBV5-1 and TRBJ2-1 provide the parts outside the CDR3, is KAGVTQTPRYLIKTRGQQVTLSCSPISGHRSVSWYQQTPGQGLQFLFEYFSETQRNKGNFPGRFSGRQFSNSRSEMNVSTLELGDSALYLCASSLNLAGQYNEQFFGPGTRLTVL.

In regard to this clonotype: An end of the junction does not agree with germline; a read error may underlie this. V gene TRBV4-1 combines with J gene TRBJ2-3; D is unclear. This CDR3 region has 17 residues. Germline V gives CDR1 MGHRA, CDR2 YSYEKL. CDR3 amino acids: CASSQDRRRSLTDTQYF. The DNA for the CDR3 is TGTGCCAGCAGCCAAGATAGACGGAGATCCCTCACAGATACGCAGTATTTT.

This rearrangement joins TRBV9 to TRBJ2-1; 14 nucleotides match TRBD2. Losses at the gene ends were 4 bases for V and 4 bases for J; bases not matched to a gene: 7. This CDR3 region has 17 residues. The V gene's germline CDR1 is SGDLS and CDR2 YYNGEE. In DNA, the CDR3 is TGTGCCAGCAGCTCCCGACTAGCGGGGGGGACTTACAATGAGCAGTTCTTC. Translated, it gives CASSSRLAGGTYNEQFF.

This clonotype has a handful of counts. The rearrangement uses TRBV4-3 and TRBJ1-2; D not certain. Trimming removed 4 bases from V and 2 bases from J, with 17 bases in between. CDR3 length: 16 amino acids. Germline CDR1 is LGHNA and CDR2 is YSLEER. CDR3 sequence: CASSPKLRAENYGYTF. The CDR3 region has the DNA TGCGCCAGCAGCCCAAAATTGAGGGCAGAGAACTATGGCTACACCTTC.

J is TRBJ1-1 and V is TRBV7-6, with 11 bases matching TRBD1. The CDR3 sequence is 17 residues long. J lost 3 bases, V lost 4 bases, and 10 bases had no gene match. Germline V gene data show CDR1 as SGHVS and CDR2 as FNYEAQ. The CDR3 sequence: CASSSNNRDRGDTEAFF. CDR3 sequence (DNA): TGTGCCAGCAGCTCCAACAACCGGGACAGGGGGGACACTGAAGCTTTCTTT.

The V and J genes are TRBV20-1 and TRBJ2-7; TRBD1 aligns across 10 bases. CDR1 and CDR2 from the germline V gene are DFQATT and SNEGSKA (reference sequence). The CDR3 contains 14 residues. The J segment lost 4 bases and the V segment lost 6 bases, leaving 9 bases of the junction unmatched. DNA of the CDR3: TGCAGTGCCCTCCGGGACAGGGGACTTTACGAGCAGTACTTC. Translation gives CSALRDRGLYEQYF.

This chain joins TRBV5-6 and TRBJ1-2; D perhaps matches TRBD1 (5 bases). The CDR3 has 13 amino acids. V was pared by 7 bases and J by 2 bases, with 12 bases between. The V gene's germline CDR1 is SGHDT and CDR2 YYEEEE. The CDR3 sequence is CASRQPGNYGYTF. The CDR3 DNA sequence: TGTGCCAGCCGACAACCAGGGAACTATGGCTACACCTTC. The variable domain in full, with the rest retrieved from reference TRBV5-6 and TRBJ1-2, is DAGVTQSPTHLIKTRGQQVTLRCSPKSGHDTVSWYQQALGQGPQFIFQYYEEEERQRGNFPDRFSGHQFPNYSSELNVNALLLGDSALYLCASRQPGNYGYTFGSGTRLTVV.

This clonotype was seen a handful of times. The rearrangement links TRBV6-1 to TRBJ2-1; 10 bases agree with TRBD1. Germline V gene lookup returns CDR1 MNHNS and CDR2 SASEGT. The CDR3 length is 17 residues. The V and J ends lost 5 bases and 0 bases, in that order; junction bases with no gene match: 7. CDR3 residues: CASSLRDRGFSYNEQFF. CDR3 bases: TGTGCCAGCAGTCTCCGGGACAGGGGCTTCTCCTACAATGAGCAGTTCTTC.

This clonotype has a handful of counts. This chain uses TRBV25-1 with TRBJ1-2; 8 bases are a match to TRBD1. This CDR3 comprises 14 residues. Looked up from germline, CDR1 is MGHDK and CDR2 is SYGVNS. With 3 bases clipped from V and 8 bases from J, the junction kept 8 bases outside the gene matches. The CDR3 loop is CASSDIRTGLGYTF. DNA of the CDR3: TGTGCCAGCAGTGACATTAGGACAGGGTTGGGCTACACCTTC.

This chain joins TRBV19 and TRBJ1-5; D is uncertain. Germline V gene lookup returns CDR1 LNHDA and CDR2 SQIVND (reference sequence). The CDR3 contains 18 residues. Trimming cost V 2 bases and J 0 bases, with 17 bases left between them. The DNA for the CDR3 is TGTGCCAGTAGTATATTAGACGTCGGGCTTTATAGCAATCAGCCCCAGCATTTT. Translating it yields CASSILDVGLYSNQPQHF.